This record looks at one TCR beta chain sequence and its context. What it recognizes is unknown. The sample comes from a study of cytomegalovirus exposure and HLA in healthy donors. Overall study results and limits: V- and J-gene trimming of TCR beta was linked (in a later analysis) to a missense DCLRE1C variant.

V was pared by 5 bases and J by 2 bases, with 14 bases between. This CDR3 has 14 residues. Germline CDR1 GTSNPN, CDR2 SVGIG (reference sequence). Vbeta (60) and Jbeta (13) primers were used in the PCR. Clones were sequenced by immunoSEQ multiplex PCR, and TCRdb holds only the in-frame ones, with some missing. The table records around 150,000 clones, about 80% of them present only once. The origin of this receptor is a male donor in good health and CMV-seronegative. The source material was PBMCs. V and J are TRBV30 and TRBJ2-3, with D perhaps matching TRBD2 (5 bases). CDR3 sequence reads: CAWASGFDTDTQYF. CDR3 DNA sequence: TGTGCCTGGGCTTCGGGGTTCGACACAGATACGCAGTATTTT.